Below are 3 T cell receptor beta chains sequenced from a single sample in a study of blood T cell repertoires in COVID-19. Assay: immunoSEQ multiplex PCR; the TCRdb copy retains only in-frame clones and omits some. Of about 220,000 clones listed, 82% are singletons. The sequenced material came from peripheral blood. The receptors were gathered from a woman at least 80 years old with acute or convalescent COVID-19.

This clone was found once. This chain uses TRBV7-9 with TRBJ1-5; D is unresolved. V lost 2 bases and J lost 4, with 6 bases in between. CDR3 size: 13 residues. Germline loops: CDR1 SEHNR, CDR2 FQNEAQ (reference sequence). The CDR3 DNA reads as TGTGCCAGCAGCTTATTCGAGAATCAGCCCCAGCATTTT. Protein sequence: CASSLFENQPQHF.

This clone was seen just once. The chain recombines TRBV24-1 with TRBJ1-2; 8 positions match TRBD1. The CDR3 length is 14 residues. Trimming at V came to 2 bases and at J to 6 bases, leaving 4 bases not matched to a gene. CDR1 is KGHDR and CDR2 is SFDVKD in the germline V gene. The CDR3 bases are TGTGCCACCAGTGATTCTTGGACAGGGAATGGCTACACCTTC. Encoded protein: CATSDSWTGNGYTF.

This sequence joins TRBV6-2 or TRBV6-3 and TRBJ2-1, with D possibly being TRBD2 (7 bases). V was pared by 0 bases and J by 5 bases, with 23 bases between. In germline, CDR1 is MNHEY, CDR2 SVGEGT. The CDR3 contains 19 residues. This chain's CDR3 is CASSYSMIGGRLWDNEQFF. For the CDR3, the DNA is TGTGCCAGCAGTTACTCGATGATCGGGGGGCGGTTATGGGACAATGAGCAGTTCTTC.